This T cell receptor beta chain was sequenced for a study of T cell repertoires in cytomegalovirus infection. Looking at the study overall: Both a matching HLA type and CMV infection were indicated by public TCR beta signatures.

Each CDR3 protein is one row after TCRdb ran MiXCR on the reads. The repertoire holds 740,000 or so distinct CDR3 sequences, with 35% as singletons. Study-wide points: Of the TCR beta families, the public ones yielded a cumulative frequency that identified carriers of CMV plus the relevant HLA. HLA-C-restricted CMV-specific TCR beta clonotypes prevailed in the ex vivo response.

On this clonotype itself: Its specificity is not known. At one end, the junction sequence differs from germline, possibly due to a read error.

From germline, CDR1 is SGHVS and CDR2 FNYEAQ. The CDR3 consists of 17 residues. The rearrangement links TRBV7-6 to TRBJ2-1, with 12 bases aligning to TRBD2. This sequence originates from a human donor in good health (CMV status not recorded). Some clones in this sample may be carry-over from other donors' samples. The sample was PBMCs. The DNA of the CDR3 is TGTGCCAGCAGCTTAGTGCCTAGCGGGGGGGCGGTCAATGAGAAGTTCTTC. Its translation: CASSLVPSGGAVNEKFF. Variable domain in full (rest from reference TRBV7-6 and TRBJ2-1): GAGVSQSPRYKVTKRGQDVALRCDPISGHVSLYWYRQALGQGPEFLTYFNYEAQQDKSGLPNDRFSAERPEGSISTLTIQRTEQRDSAMYRCASSLVPSGGAVNEKFFGPGTRLTVL.